These T cell receptor beta chains were read from a single sample in a study of Ad26.COV2.S vaccination and SARS-CoV-2 variants. Generated by immunoSEQ multiplex PCR, the TCRdb table keeps only in-frame clones and is missing some. The data contain around 400,000 clones, about nine tenths of them singletons. Sequencing used peripheral blood, obtained in a trial of Ad26.COV2.S vaccine versus placebo. The origin of the receptors is a person between 18 and 65 years old who received the Ad26.COV2.S COVID-19 vaccine or a placebo. CDR3s include the opening cysteine and the closing phenylalanine or tryptophan. A D gene is named only where the DNA matches it firmly. Clone size is shown for a subset of rows, as once, few, many or a class of expanded clone.

J: TRBJ1-2; V: TRBV30; D: -; size: -; DNA: TGTGCCTGGAGGACGACAGCTTCGTATGGCTACACCTTC; CDR3: CAWRTTASYGYTF
J: TRBJ2-7; V: TRBV6-2/TRBV6-3; D: -; size: -; DNA: TGTGCCAGCAGTTACCACGCTGGTCTGGGGTACGAGCAGTACTTC; CDR3: CASSYHAGLGYEQYF
J: TRBJ2-2; V: TRBV27; D: TRBD1; size: -; DNA: TGTGCCAGCAGTTTATCGGTCAGGGGGCCCGGGGAGCTGTTTTTT; CDR3: CASSLSVRGPGELFF
J: TRBJ2-3; V: TRBV12-5; D: TRBD2; size: -; DNA: TGTGCTAGTGGTCCGCCGGCGGGAGCGGGCACAGATACGCAGTATTTT; CDR3: CASGPPAGAGTDTQYF
J: TRBJ2-1; V: TRBV5-8; D: -; size: -; DNA: TGTGCCAGCAGCTTAAGGGGGGGGTCCTCCGAACAGTTCTTC; CDR3: CASSLRGGSSEQFF
J: TRBJ1-1; V: TRBV27; D: TRBD1; size: -; DNA: TGTGCCAGCAGTTGGACAGGGTCGGGCACTGAAGCTTTCTTT; CDR3: CASSWTGSGTEAFF
J: TRBJ1-2; V: TRBV19; D: TRBD1; size: -; DNA: TGTGCCAGTACCTTGGACAGGGGCAACTATGGCTACACCTTC; CDR3: CASTLDRGNYGYTF
J: TRBJ2-7; V: TRBV7-9; D: -; size: few; DNA: TGTGCCAGCAGCTTAGGACCAAGGGGGAGCGACGAGCAGTACTTC; CDR3: CASSLGPRGSDEQYF
J: TRBJ2-1; V: TRBV14; D: TRBD2; size: -; DNA: TGTGCCAGCAGCTTCTCCCTGAGCGGGGTTTACTACAATGAGCAGTTCTTC; CDR3: CASSFSLSGVYYNEQFF
J: TRBJ2-7; V: TRBV29-1; D: -; size: -; DNA: TGCAGCGTTGCCGGGGAGACCTACGAGCAGTACTTC; CDR3: CSVAGETYEQYF
J: TRBJ2-3; V: TRBV19; D: TRBD2; size: -; DNA: TGTGCCAGTAGTATAGGGCCCGGGACTAGCGGAATCACAGATACGCAGTATTTT; CDR3: CASSIGPGTSGITDTQYF
J: TRBJ2-7; V: TRBV27; D: TRBD2; size: once; DNA: TGTGCCAGCAGTTTGGGACTAGCGGGAGTCGAGCAGTACTTC; CDR3: CASSLGLAGVEQYF
J: TRBJ1-1; V: TRBV6-6; D: -; size: -; DNA: TGTGCCAGCAGTTCCCACATGAACACTGAAGCTTTCTTT; CDR3: CASSSHMNTEAFF
J: TRBJ2-2; V: TRBV7-2; D: TRBD2; size: -; DNA: TGTGCCAGCAGCTCCGGGACTACTGTTTCAGGGGAGCTGTTTTTT; CDR3: CASSSGTTVSGELFF
J: TRBJ1-6; V: TRBV4-3; D: -; size: many; DNA: TGCGCCAGCAGCCAAGCGAGTCATTCACCCCTCCACTTT; CDR3: CASSQASHSPLHF
J: TRBJ2-7; V: TRBV5-4; D: -; size: -; DNA: TGTGCCAGCAGCGGTCCTTGGGGAGGAGGGGGCTACGAGCAGTACTTC; CDR3: CASSGPWGGGGYEQYF
J: TRBJ2-1; V: TRBV7-9; D: TRBD2; size: -; DNA: TGTGCCAGCAGCTCCAAGGAACTAGCGGGGTTCAATGAGCAGTTCTTC; CDR3: CASSSKELAGFNEQFF
J: TRBJ2-1; V: TRBV27; D: TRBD2; size: -; DNA: TGTGCCAGCAGAGCTAGCGGGGGATACAATGAGCAGTTCTTC; CDR3: CASRASGGYNEQFF
J: TRBJ2-3; V: TRBV7-2; D: -; size: -; DNA: TGTGCCAGCAGCTTAGTTGTGGGGAGAGATACGCAGTATTTT; CDR3: CASSLVVGRDTQYF
J: TRBJ1-1; V: TRBV5-4; D: TRBD1; size: -; DNA: TGTGCCAGCAGCTTCCGGGACAGCACTGAAGCTTTCTTT; CDR3: CASSFRDSTEAFF
J: TRBJ2-4; V: TRBV3-1/TRBV3-2; D: TRBD1; size: once; DNA: TGTGCCAGCAGCCCAGGACAGGCAAACATTCAGTACTTC; CDR3: CASSPGQANIQYF
J: TRBJ2-7; V: TRBV7-9; D: TRBD1; size: -; DNA: TGTGCCAGCAGCCGGGGACAGGGGGCGGACGAGCAGTACTTC; CDR3: CASSRGQGADEQYF
J: TRBJ2-3; V: TRBV4-3; D: TRBD2; size: -; DNA: TGCGCCAGCAGCCAAGGGGGGACTAGCGGGAGCACAGATACGCAGTATTTT; CDR3: CASSQGGTSGSTDTQYF
J: TRBJ2-7; V: TRBV28; D: -; size: -; DNA: TGTGCCAGCAGTCCTCCGGGCAGGGTGGTCGAGCAGTACTTC; CDR3: CASSPPGRVVEQYF
J: TRBJ2-5; V: TRBV6-5; D: -; size: -; DNA: TGTGCCAGCAGCGGCGGTCGATATCCGTACTTC; CDR3: CASSGGRYPYF
J: TRBJ1-1; V: TRBV7-2; D: -; size: -; DNA: TGTGCCAGCAGCTCCAATCGGGGTTCCTCGCCGAACACTGAAGCTTTCTTT; CDR3: CASSSNRGSSPNTEAFF
J: TRBJ1-1; V: TRBV27; D: -; size: once; DNA: TGTGCCAGCAGACTTATAGGGGGGGACACTGAAGCTTTCTTT; CDR3: CASRLIGGDTEAFF
J: TRBJ2-7; V: TRBV18; D: -; size: -; DNA: TGTGCCAGCTCACCCGGGACGGGAGACTACGAGCAGTACTTC; CDR3: CASSPGTGDYEQYF
J: TRBJ1-2; V: TRBV28; D: -; size: -; DNA: TGTGCCAGCAGGGGGGGGAGTGATCAGGAAACTAACTATGGCTACACCTTC; CDR3: CASRGGSDQETNYGYTF
J: TRBJ2-5; V: TRBV28; D: -; size: once; DNA: TGTGCCAGCGGGCCAAGGCGGGGATCTTTGGAGACCCAGTACTTC; CDR3: CASGPRRGSLETQYF
J: TRBJ1-5; V: TRBV28; D: -; size: -; DNA: TGTGCCAGCAGGGAAGGATCAGCCCCTTATAGCAATCAGCCCCAGCATTTT; CDR3: CASREGSAPYSNQPQHF
J: TRBJ2-7; V: TRBV5-4; D: TRBD2; size: -; DNA: TGTGCCAGCAGCCCGGGACTAGCGGGAAGTACCTACGAGCAGTACTTC; CDR3: CASSPGLAGSTYEQYF
J: TRBJ2-7; V: TRBV6-5; D: TRBD1; size: -; DNA: TGTGCCAGCAGTCGACAGGGGGACGTACGCTACGAGCAGTACTTC; CDR3: CASSRQGDVRYEQYF
J: TRBJ2-1; V: TRBV7-9; D: -; size: -; DNA: TGTGCCAGCAGCCTTGGCCCGGGGCTGAGCTCCTACAATGAGCAGTTCTTC; CDR3: CASSLGPGLSSYNEQFF
J: TRBJ2-7; V: TRBV3-1/TRBV3-2; D: -; size: -; DNA: TGTGCCAGCAGCCAAATCGGCGGGACCTACGAGCAGTACTTC; CDR3: CASSQIGGTYEQYF
J: TRBJ1-3; V: TRBV7-9; D: -; size: -; DNA: TGTGCCAGCAGCTTAGGAAGGGGGACCGGAAACACCATATATTTT; CDR3: CASSLGRGTGNTIYF
J: TRBJ2-5; V: TRBV3-1/TRBV3-2; D: TRBD1; size: -; DNA: TGTGCCAGCAGCCAGAGTCTTACAGGGGCCCACTCCCGAGGGACCCAGTACTTC; CDR3: CASSQSLTGAHSRGTQYF
J: TRBJ2-1; V: TRBV18; D: -; size: -; DNA: TGTGCCAGCTCACCAGATGGCGCAGGGGCTGTCGGGGAGCAGTTCTTC; CDR3: CASSPDGAGAVGEQFF
J: TRBJ1-1; V: TRBV5-1; D: TRBD1; size: -; DNA: TGCGCCAGCAGCTTGGCAGGACAGGGATGGACTGAAGCTTTCTTT; CDR3: CASSLAGQGWTEAFF
J: TRBJ1-4; V: TRBV19; D: TRBD1; size: -; DNA: TGTGCCAGTAACCCAGGGGGTGAAAAACTGTTTTTT; CDR3: CASNPGGEKLFF
J: TRBJ2-5; V: TRBV30; D: -; size: -; DNA: TGTGCCTGGACGACTCAGCAGGGGGAGACCCAGTACTTC; CDR3: CAWTTQQGETQYF
J: TRBJ1-2; V: TRBV25-1; D: TRBD1; size: -; DNA: TGTGCCAGCAGTGAACCCAGGGGGCAGACCTATGGCTACACCTTC; CDR3: CASSEPRGQTYGYTF
J: TRBJ2-5; V: TRBV6-5; D: -; size: -; DNA: TGTGCCAGCAGGGGGGCAGGGGCCCAAGAGACCCAGTACTTC; CDR3: CASRGAGAQETQYF
J: TRBJ2-3; V: TRBV5-1; D: TRBD2; size: -; DNA: TGCGCCAGCAGCTCGGGACTAGCGGCTTCAGATACGCAGTATTTT; CDR3: CASSSGLAASDTQYF
J: TRBJ2-7; V: TRBV28; D: TRBD2; size: -; DNA: TGTGCCGCGGGGGGGGAGGTAACCTACGAGCAGTACTTC; CDR3: CAAGGEVTYEQYF
J: TRBJ1-2; V: TRBV7-7; D: TRBD1; size: once; DNA: TGTGCCAGCAGCTTGGAGCGGGACAGGGTGCGGCGGTCAAGGGGCTACACCTTC; CDR3: CASSLERDRVRRSRGYTF
J: TRBJ2-2; V: TRBV6-4; D: TRBD2; size: -; DNA: TGTGCCAGCAGAGGACTAGCGGGAGGTCCCGGGGAGCTGTTTTTT; CDR3: CASRGLAGGPGELFF
J: TRBJ2-7; V: TRBV4-1; D: TRBD2; size: once; DNA: TGCGCCAGCAGCCAAGAGTCTAGCGGCACCTACGAGCAGTACTTC; CDR3: CASSQESSGTYEQYF